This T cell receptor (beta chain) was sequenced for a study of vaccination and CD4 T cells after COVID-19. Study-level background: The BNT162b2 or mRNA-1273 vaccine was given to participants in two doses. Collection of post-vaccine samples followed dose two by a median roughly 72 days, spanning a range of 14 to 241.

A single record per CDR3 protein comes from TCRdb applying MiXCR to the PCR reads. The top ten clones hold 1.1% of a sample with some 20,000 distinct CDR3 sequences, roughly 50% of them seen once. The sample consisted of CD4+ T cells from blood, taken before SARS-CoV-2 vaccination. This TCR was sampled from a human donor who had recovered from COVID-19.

The CDR3 loop is CSARDGQGGYGYTF. In DNA, the CDR3 is TGCAGTGCTAGAGATGGACAGGGAGGCTATGGCTACACCTTC. V gene TRBV20-1 combines with J gene TRBJ1-2; 8 bases map to TRBD1. CDR1 DFQATT and CDR2 SNEGSKA come from the germline V gene (reference sequence). CDR3 length: 14 residues. V lost 0 bases and J lost 4; bases outside the gene matches: 4.